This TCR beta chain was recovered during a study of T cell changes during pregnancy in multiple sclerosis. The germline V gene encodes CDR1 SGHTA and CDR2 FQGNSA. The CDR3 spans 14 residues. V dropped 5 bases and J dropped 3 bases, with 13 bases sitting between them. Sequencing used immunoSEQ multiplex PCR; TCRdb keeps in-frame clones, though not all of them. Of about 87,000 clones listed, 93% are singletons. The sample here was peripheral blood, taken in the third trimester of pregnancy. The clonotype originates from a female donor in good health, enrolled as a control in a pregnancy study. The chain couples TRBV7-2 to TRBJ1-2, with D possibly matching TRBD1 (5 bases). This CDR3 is CASSAQGGDYGYTF. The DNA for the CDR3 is TGTGCCAGCAGCGCCCAAGGAGGGGACTATGGCTACACCTTC.